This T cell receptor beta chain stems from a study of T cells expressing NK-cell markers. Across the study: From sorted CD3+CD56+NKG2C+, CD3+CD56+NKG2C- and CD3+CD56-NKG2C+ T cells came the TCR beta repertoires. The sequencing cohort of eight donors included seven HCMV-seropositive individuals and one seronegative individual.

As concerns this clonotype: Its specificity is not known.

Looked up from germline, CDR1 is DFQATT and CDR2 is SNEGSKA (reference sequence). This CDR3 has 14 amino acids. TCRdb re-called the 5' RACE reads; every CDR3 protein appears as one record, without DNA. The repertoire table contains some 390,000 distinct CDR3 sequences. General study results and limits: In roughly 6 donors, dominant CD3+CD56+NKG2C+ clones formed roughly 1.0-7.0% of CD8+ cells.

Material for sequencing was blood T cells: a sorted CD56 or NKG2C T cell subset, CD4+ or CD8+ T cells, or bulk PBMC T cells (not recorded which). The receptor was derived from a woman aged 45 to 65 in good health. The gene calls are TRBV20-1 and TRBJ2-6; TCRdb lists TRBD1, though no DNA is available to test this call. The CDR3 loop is CSARESSGANVLTF.